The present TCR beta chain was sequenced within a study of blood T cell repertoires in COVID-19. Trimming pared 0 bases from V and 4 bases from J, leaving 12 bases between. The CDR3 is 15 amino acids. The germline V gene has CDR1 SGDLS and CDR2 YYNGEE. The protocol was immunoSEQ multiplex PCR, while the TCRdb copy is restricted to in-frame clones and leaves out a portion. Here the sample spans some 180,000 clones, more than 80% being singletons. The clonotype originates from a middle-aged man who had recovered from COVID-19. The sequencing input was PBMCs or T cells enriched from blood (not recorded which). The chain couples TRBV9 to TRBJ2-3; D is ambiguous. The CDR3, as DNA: TGTGCCAGCAGCGTAGCCTCGCGAGGTCCAGATACGCAGTATTTT. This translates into CASSVASRGPDTQYF.